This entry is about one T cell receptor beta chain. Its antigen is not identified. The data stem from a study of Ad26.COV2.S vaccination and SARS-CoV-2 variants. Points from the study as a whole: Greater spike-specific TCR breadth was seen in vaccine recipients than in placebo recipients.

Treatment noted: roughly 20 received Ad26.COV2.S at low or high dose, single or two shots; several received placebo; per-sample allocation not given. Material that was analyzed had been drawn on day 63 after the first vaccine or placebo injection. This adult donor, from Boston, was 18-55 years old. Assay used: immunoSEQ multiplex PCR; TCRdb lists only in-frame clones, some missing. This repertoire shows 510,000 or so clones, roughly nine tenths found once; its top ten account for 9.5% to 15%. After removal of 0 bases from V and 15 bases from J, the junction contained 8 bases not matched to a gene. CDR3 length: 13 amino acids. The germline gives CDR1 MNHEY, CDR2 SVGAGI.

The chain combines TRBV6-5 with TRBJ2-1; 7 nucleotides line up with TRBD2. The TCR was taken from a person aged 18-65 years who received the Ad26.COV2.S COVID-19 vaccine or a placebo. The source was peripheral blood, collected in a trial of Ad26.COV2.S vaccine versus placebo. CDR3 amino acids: CASSYSVGGRRFF. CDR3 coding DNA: TGTGCCAGCAGTTACTCGGTCGGCGGGAGAAGGTTCTTC.